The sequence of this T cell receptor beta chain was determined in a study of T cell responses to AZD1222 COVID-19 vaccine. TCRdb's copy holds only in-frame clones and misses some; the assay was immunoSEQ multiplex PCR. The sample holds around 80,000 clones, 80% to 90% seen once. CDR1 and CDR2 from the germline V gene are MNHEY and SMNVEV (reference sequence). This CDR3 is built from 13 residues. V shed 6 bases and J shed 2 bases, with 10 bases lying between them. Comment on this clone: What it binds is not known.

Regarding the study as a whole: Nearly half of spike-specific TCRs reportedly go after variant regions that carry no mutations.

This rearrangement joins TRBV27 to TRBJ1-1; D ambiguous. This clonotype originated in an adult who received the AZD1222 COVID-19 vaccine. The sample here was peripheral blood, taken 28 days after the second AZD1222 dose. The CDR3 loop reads CASRTGYNTEAFF. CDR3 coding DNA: TGTGCCAGCAGAACGGGATACAACACTGAAGCTTTCTTT.